This T cell receptor beta chain was sequenced for a study of blood T cell repertoires in COVID-19. The wider study: Acute and convalescent COVID-19 samples came from the United States, Italy and Spain.

The V and J ends lost 4 bases and 1 base respectively, with 14 bases between them. The CDR3 length is 15 residues. The germline V gene has CDR1 SGHRS and CDR2 YFSETQ. As processed by the authors: Researchers report that nucleated cell counts were estimated from reference gene primer amplification. Assay used: immunoSEQ multiplex PCR; TCRdb lists only in-frame clones, some missing. The V and J calls and clone size come from that table; D and trimming were worked out from the DNA. This table has 270,000 or so clones, approximately 88% appearing once. The specimen was peripheral blood. The receptor's source is a human donor with COVID-19, enrolled during active disease. The donor label of this sample is uncertain. The genes are TRBV5-1 and TRBJ1-1; unclear D gene. The CDR3 DNA sequence: TGCGCCAGCAGCCCGCTGACGGGTGGGAACACTGAAGCTTTCTTT. It is translated as CASSPLTGGNTEAFF.